Listed below are T cell receptor beta chains from one sample, sequenced in a study of control samples from healthy donors and cancer patients. Generated by immunoSEQ multiplex PCR, the TCRdb table keeps only in-frame clones and is missing some. Of 110,000 to 150,000 clones listed, about 94% are singletons. The sample was PBMCs. The source is a man in his sixties with colorectal cancer. Each CDR3 is given with its conserved first and last residue. D genes are given only for firm matches. Size values are once, few and many counts, or a class for expanded clones, and some rows have none.

J | size | D | V | length | CDR3 | DNA
TRBJ1-5 | - | TRBD1 | TRBV2 | 16 | CASRRDRTGLIQPQHF | TGTGCCAGCAGGAGGGACCGGACAGGTCTAATTCAGCCCCAGCATTTT
TRBJ1-3 | - | - | TRBV11-2 | 15 | CASSLARSSGNTIYF | TGTGCCAGCAGCTTAGCTCGGTCCTCTGGAAACACCATATATTTT
TRBJ2-1 | - | TRBD1 | TRBV4-1 | 12 | CASSSNRDREIF | TGCGCCAGCAGCTCGAATCGGGACAGGGAGATCTTC
TRBJ2-5 | - | TRBD1 | TRBV7-2 | 14 | CASSPRTGQETQYF | TGTGCCAGCAGCCCTCGGACAGGGCAAGAGACCCAGTACTTC
TRBJ2-7 | once | - | TRBV4-3 | 16 | CASSQEGHSPLYEQYF | TGCGCCAGCAGCCAAGAGGGGCACTCACCCCTCTACGAGCAGTACTTC
TRBJ2-3 | - | - | TRBV3-1/TRBV3-2 | 14 | CASSQVLYTDTQYF | TGTGCCAGCAGCCAAGTCCTCTACACAGATACGCAGTATTTT
TRBJ1-1 | - | - | TRBV7-2 | 14 | CASSFGPMNTEAFF | TGTGCCAGCAGCTTCGGACCTATGAACACTGAAGCTTTCTTT
TRBJ1-1 | - | TRBD1 | TRBV10-2 | 14 | CASTQGAPGTEAFF | TGCGCCAGCACCCAGGGGGCGCCGGGGACTGAAGCTTTCTTT
TRBJ1-4 | - | TRBD1 | TRBV6-1 | 15 | CASSELPGGDEKLFF | TGTGCCAGCAGTGAACTGCCAGGGGGAGATGAAAAACTGTTTTTT
TRBJ2-1 | - | TRBD1 | TRBV29-1 | 14 | CSVGRQGTYNEQFF | TGCAGCGTTGGAAGACAGGGAACCTACAATGAGCAGTTCTTC
TRBJ2-5 | once | TRBD2 | TRBV5-4 | 15 | CASSMTSGGGETQYF | TGTGCCAGCAGCATGACTAGCGGGGGAGGGGAGACCCAGTACTTC
TRBJ1-2 | - | TRBD1 | TRBV30 | 12 | CAWSPTGDGYTF | TGTGCCTGGAGTCCCACAGGGGATGGCTACACCTTC
TRBJ1-3 | - | - | TRBV5-4 | 13 | CASSPISGNTIYF | TGTGCCAGCAGCCCAATCTCTGGAAACACCATATATTTT
TRBJ1-1 | few | - | TRBV5-1 | 14 | CASSGGQPNTEAFF | TGCGCCAGCAGCGGGGGACAACCGAACACTGAAGCTTTCTTT
TRBJ1-2 | once | - | TRBV6-6 | 15 | CASSYSTGSNYGYTF | TGTGCCAGCAGTTACTCGACCGGGTCCAACTATGGCTACACCTTC
TRBJ1-2 | - | TRBD1 | TRBV7-8 | 14 | CASSLNGQAYGYTF | TGTGCCAGCAGCTTGAACGGACAGGCTTATGGCTACACCTTC
TRBJ1-1 | - | TRBD1 | TRBV7-9 | 16 | CASSDRRDRVSQEAFF | TGTGCCAGCAGCGACCGCCGGGACAGGGTTTCCCAGGAAGCTTTCTTT
TRBJ1-1 | - | TRBD1 | TRBV27 | 15 | CASKQGTGVSTEAFF | TGTGCCAGCAAACAAGGGACAGGGGTTAGCACTGAAGCTTTCTTT
TRBJ1-5 | - | - | TRBV19 | 16 | CASMGRGEHSNQPQHF | TGTGCCAGTATGGGAAGAGGCGAACATAGCAATCAGCCCCAGCATTTT
TRBJ1-2 | few | TRBD1 | TRBV6-1 | 14 | CASSEQTGHYGYTF | TGTGCCAGCAGTGAACAGACAGGGCACTATGGCTACACCTTC
TRBJ1-3 | - | - | TRBV18 | 13 | CASSPPTGNTIYF | TGTGCCAGCTCACCACCCACGGGGAACACCATATATTTT
TRBJ2-1 | - | - | TRBV2 | 12 | CASMGDYNEQFF | TGTGCCAGCATGGGGGACTACAATGAGCAGTTCTTC
TRBJ1-2 | - | TRBD1 | TRBV6-5 | 15 | CASSYSGGGVYGYTF | TGTGCCAGCAGTTACTCGGGAGGGGGCGTCTATGGCTACACCTTC
TRBJ2-1 | - | - | TRBV7-2 | 15 | CASSLGFSSYNEQFF | TGTGCCAGCAGCTTAGGGTTTAGCTCCTACAATGAGCAGTTCTTC
TRBJ1-1 | - | TRBD1 | TRBV10-2 | 14 | CPSSPQGGNTEAFF | TGCCCCAGCAGTCCACAGGGGGGGAACACTGAAGCTTTCTTT
TRBJ1-6 | - | - | TRBV3-1/TRBV3-2 | 15 | CASSQGGYNNSPLHF | TGTGCCAGCAGCCAGGGGGGTTATAATAATTCACCCCTCCACTTT
TRBJ1-2 | - | - | TRBV20-1 | 11 | CSARMGDGYTF | TGCAGTGCTAGAATGGGGGATGGCTACACCTTC
TRBJ1-1 | - | - | TRBV6-1 | 14 | CASSEGGVLPEAFF | TGTGCCAGCAGTGAAGGGGGGGTACTACCTGAAGCTTTCTTT
TRBJ2-7 | - | - | TRBV10-2 | 12 | CASGLRGNEQYF | TGCGCCAGCGGCCTCAGGGGAAACGAGCAGTACTTC
TRBJ2-1 | - | - | TRBV19 | 13 | CASSIQRENEQFF | TGTGCCAGTAGTATTCAGCGCGAGAATGAGCAGTTCTTC
TRBJ1-4 | - | - | TRBV30 | 17 | CACPIRGGGSTNEKLFF | TGTGCCTGCCCGATCCGAGGAGGGGGTTCAACTAATGAAAAACTGTTTTTT
TRBJ2-3 | - | TRBD2 | TRBV6-6 | 16 | CASSSQLSGGMGTQYF | TGTGCCAGCAGTTCTCAATTAAGCGGGGGGATGGGTACGCAGTATTTT
TRBJ1-4 | - | - | TRBV7-2 | 16 | CASSLARGGANEKLFF | TGTGCCAGCAGCTTAGCGCGGGGCGGGGCTAATGAAAAACTGTTTTTT
TRBJ1-3 | - | TRBD1 | TRBV4-3 | 16 | CASSQGRTGGGNTIYF | TGCGCCAGCAGCCAGGGTCGGACAGGGGGTGGAAACACCATATATTTT
TRBJ2-5 | once | TRBD2 | TRBV5-1 | 14 | CASSLTSGVETQYF | TGCGCCAGCAGCCTGACTAGCGGGGTGGAGACCCAGTACTTC
TRBJ2-2 | - | - | TRBV9 | 16 | CASSVARRTATGELFF | TGTGCCAGCAGCGTAGCTAGAAGAACGGCCACCGGGGAGCTGTTTTTT
TRBJ1-3 | - | - | TRBV7-2 | 16 | CASSLGPESSGNTIYF | TGTGCCAGCAGCTTAGGGCCCGAGAGCTCTGGAAACACCATATATTTT
TRBJ1-1 | - | - | TRBV27 | 17 | CASRRRLARSMNTEAFF | TGTGCCAGCAGGCGGAGACTCGCTCGGAGCATGAACACTGAAGCTTTCTTT
TRBJ2-4 | - | - | TRBV6-6 | 16 | CASSNRRQVGENIQYF | TGTGCCAGCAGTAACCGCCGCCAGGTGGGGGAAAACATTCAGTACTTC
TRBJ1-2 | once | TRBD1 | TRBV7-2 | 13 | CASRRQGNYGYTF | TGTGCCAGCAGAAGACAGGGGAACTATGGCTACACCTTC
TRBJ2-1 | - | TRBD2 | TRBV9 | 16 | CASSTGLAGGAGEQFF | TGTGCCAGCAGCACAGGACTAGCGGGGGGCGCGGGGGAGCAGTTCTTC
TRBJ1-3 | - | - | TRBV30 | 13 | CAWSGSSGNTIYF | TGTGCCTGGAGTGGTTCTTCGGGAAACACCATATATTTT
TRBJ1-1 | - | TRBD1 | TRBV7-9 | 16 | CASSSTGGERYTEAFF | TGTGCCAGCAGCTCGACAGGGGGCGAGAGGTACACTGAAGCTTTCTTT
TRBJ1-2 | - | - | TRBV19 | 12 | CATNRINYGYTF | TGTGCCACCAACAGGATTAACTATGGCTACACCTTC
TRBJ2-2 | - | TRBD2 | TRBV7-9 | 16 | CASSDRGGAETGELFF | TGTGCCAGCAGCGACCGCGGGGGGGCCGAAACCGGGGAGCTGTTTTTT
TRBJ2-7 | - | - | TRBV4-3 | 13 | CASSPERASEQYF | TGCGCCAGCAGCCCCGAAAGGGCTAGCGAGCAGTACTTC
TRBJ2-1 | - | - | TRBV7-2 | 15 | CASSSDYSSYNEQFF | TGTGCCAGCAGCTCCGACTACAGCTCCTACAATGAGCAGTTCTTC
TRBJ2-5 | - | - | TRBV4-1 | 13 | CASSQFLGETQYF | TGCGCCAGCAGCCAATTCTTAGGGGAGACCCAGTACTTC